Listed here are 31 T cell receptor beta chains from one sample, sequenced in a study of cytotoxic CD8 clonotypes in ibrutinib-treated CLL. The repertoire was sequenced with immunoSEQ multiplex PCR; TCRdb's copy has only in-frame clones and lacks some. This table holds roughly 110,000 clones, about 50% found once. The sequencing here drew on PBMCs, taken after 24 months of ibrutinib treatment. The receptors derive from a human donor with chronic lymphocytic leukemia.

The V gene is TRBV5-6, the J gene TRBJ1-1; D possibly corresponds to TRBD1 (6 bases). The germline V gene encodes CDR1 SGHDT and CDR2 YYEEEE. Trimming shortened V by 2 bases and J by 5 bases, and 13 bases separated the two germline ends. This CDR3 spans 14 amino acids. CDR3 residues: CASSFYGGETEAFF. The CDR3 DNA is TGTGCCAGCAGCTTCTACGGGGGCGAGACTGAAGCTTTCTTT. Full variable domain (outside the CDR3, taken from reference TRBV5-6 and TRBJ1-1): DAGVTQSPTHLIKTRGQQVTLRCSPKSGHDTVSWYQQALGQGPQFIFQYYEEEERQRGNFPDRFSGHQFPNYSSELNVNALLLGDSALYLCASSFYGGETEAFFGQGTRLTVV.

This clone has only a few counts. The genes are TRBV11-2 and TRBJ2-7, with D maybe TRBD2 (6 bases). From germline, CDR1 is SGHAT and CDR2 FQNNGV. The CDR3 is 14 residues long. V dropped 0 bases and J dropped 7 bases, with 13 bases sitting between them. CDR3 in DNA: TGTGCCAGCAGCTTAGATGCGGGGCTGGGGGAGCAGTACTTC. This codes for CASSLDAGLGEQYF.

This clone has only one observation. V usage is TRBV6-1 and J usage is TRBJ2-7; either TRBD1 or TRBD2 may fit D (5 bases each). The CDR3 spans 13 residues. Deletions cut 6 bases from V and 2 bases from J, with 11 bases between. Looked up from germline, CDR1 is MNHNS and CDR2 is SASEGT. The chain's CDR3 is CASRGDGTYEQYF. CDR3 DNA sequence: TGTGCCAGCAGGGGGGACGGGACCTACGAGCAGTACTTC.

The CDR3: CASSPPGTANYGYTF. DNA of the CDR3: TGTGCCAGCAGCCCGCCCGGGACAGCTAACTATGGCTACACCTTC. The chain uses TRBV11-1 and TRBJ1-2; 7 bases match TRBD1. This CDR3 is 15 amino acids long. The germline V gene encodes CDR1 SGHAT and CDR2 FQDESV (reference sequence). V lost 5 bases, J lost 0 bases, and 6 bases stayed unmatched.

This clone has more than one count but fewer than ten. The chain joins TRBV7-6 to TRBJ1-2; no clear D gene. In germline, CDR1 is SGHVS, CDR2 FNYEAQ. V lost 2 bases, J lost 6 bases, and 13 bases lay in between. The CDR3 consists of 14 residues. CDR3 coding DNA: TGTGCCAGCAGCTTACGTACGGGGAGGGATGGCTACACCTTC. Its translation: CASSLRTGRDGYTF.

The V gene is TRBV18, the J gene TRBJ2-6, with D perhaps being TRBD1 or TRBD2 (5 bases each). The germline V gene has CDR1 KGHSH and CDR2 LQKENI. Trimming removed 3 bases at V and 3 bases at J, with 18 bases between. This CDR3 has 18 residues. CDR3 amino acids: CASSPTGTATGGANVLTF. CDR3 DNA: TGTGCCAGCTCACCCACCGGGACCGCAACGGGTGGGGCCAACGTCCTGACTTTC.

This clone was observed at least ten times. The chain combines TRBV6-5 with TRBJ2-5; D unresolved. CDR1 is MNHEY and CDR2 is SVGAGI in the germline V gene. The CDR3 consists of 13 residues. Trimming cost V 0 bases and J 5 bases, with 7 bases left between them. CDR3 coding DNA: TGTGCCAGCAGTTACTCCCCTTATGAGACCCAGTACTTC. Translated, it gives CASSYSPYETQYF.

V is TRBV25-1 and J is TRBJ2-7; 8 bases are a match to TRBD1. The V segment lost 2 bases and the J segment 5 bases; nucleotides outside the gene matches: 5. This CDR3 is 14 amino acids long. Germline CDR1 and CDR2: MGHDK and SYGVNS. The CDR3 sequence is CASSEVAGGNEQYF. The CDR3 DNA reads TGTGCCAGCAGTGAAGTGGCAGGGGGCAACGAGCAGTACTTC.

This rearrangement joins TRBV6-5 to TRBJ1-2; 11 bases fit TRBD1. CDR3 length: 15 residues. Germline V CDR1 and CDR2: MNHEY, SVGAGI. J lost 8 bases, V lost 5 bases, and 10 bases had no gene match. CDR3 DNA sequence: TGTGCCAGCAGTGGCGGACAGGGGGCACGAGGGGGCTACACCTTC. Its protein product is CASSGGQGARGGYTF.

CDR3 region: CATGEGTLDSPLHF. The CDR3 bases are TGTGCCACTGGAGAGGGGACACTCGATTCACCCCTCCACTTT. The gene calls are TRBV30 and TRBJ1-6; possibly TRBD1 for D (6 bases). The CDR3 is made up of 14 amino acids. The V gene lost 8 bases and the J gene lost 8 bases, with 19 bases spanning the gap. The germline V gene encodes CDR1 GTSNPN and CDR2 SVGIG (reference sequence).

The chain employs TRBV2 and TRBJ1-2; unclear D gene. Trimming stripped 7 bases from V and 0 bases from J, with 15 bases between. CDR3 size: 15 residues. CDR1 is SNHLY and CDR2 is FYNNEI in the germline V gene. The CDR3 DNA is TGTGCCAGCACCCCCCGGCAGGCCACTAACTATGGCTACACCTTC. Translating it yields CASTPRQATNYGYTF.

The chain employs TRBV6-4 and TRBJ2-3, with D perhaps TRBD1 or TRBD2 (5 bases each). Germline V lookup: CDR1 MRHNA, CDR2 SNTAGT. Trimming removed 5 bases at V and 6 bases at J, with 15 bases between. The length of the CDR3 is 14 residues. In DNA form, the CDR3 reads TGTGCCAGCAGTCCGATGGGGGAGAAGGATACGCAGTATTTT. Protein product: CASSPMGEKDTQYF.

The chain couples TRBV18 to TRBJ2-1, with 10 bases identical to TRBD1. Germline V lookup: CDR1 KGHSH, CDR2 LQKENI. The CDR3 is 15 amino acids. Unmatched junction bases numbered 7, after V lost 3 bases and J lost 8 bases. In DNA form, the CDR3 reads TGTGCCAGCTCACCTACCCGGACAGGGGGGGATGAGCAGTTCTTC. Amino acids: CASSPTRTGGDEQFF.

The chain is built from TRBV18 and TRBJ1-2; D is ambiguous. The germline V gene has CDR1 KGHSH and CDR2 LQKENI. This CDR3 contains 15 residues. V was shortened by 6 bases and J by 4 bases, with 18 bases between the two germline ends. The CDR3: CASSPNPEGSYGYTF. CDR3 nucleotides: TGTGCCAGCTCTCCCAACCCGGAGGGAAGCTATGGCTACACCTTC. Filled out from reference TRBV18 and TRBJ1-2, the complete variable domain reads NAGVMQNPRHLVRRRGQEARLRCSPMKGHSHVYWYRQLPEEGLKFMVYLQKENIIDESGMPKERFSAEFPKEGPSILRIQQVVRGDSAAYFCASSPNPEGSYGYTFGSGTRLTVV.

This chain uses TRBV6-5 with TRBJ1-1; D call uncertain. The length of the CDR3 is 12 residues. Germline assignment: CDR1 MNHEY and CDR2 SVGAGI. V was cut by 5 bases and J by 2 bases, with 6 bases left in between. The CDR3 spells CASSNPNTEAFF. The DNA for the CDR3 is TGTGCCAGCAGTAATCCAAACACTGAAGCTTTCTTT.

This clone was counted at least ten times. CDR3 sequence reads: CASDGGSYEQYF. The CDR3 region has the DNA TGTGCTTCGGACGGAGGCAGCTACGAGCAGTACTTC. V and J are TRBV6-6 and TRBJ2-7; D might be TRBD2 (5 bases). CDR1 and CDR2 (germline): MNHNY, SVGAGI (reference sequence). This CDR3 spans 12 amino acids.

V is TRBV9 and J is TRBJ2-1; no definite D call. The ends were cut back, 3 bases at V and 0 bases at J, with 7 bases in the middle. The CDR3 is 14 residues long. CDR1 is SGDLS, CDR2 YYNGEE, per germline. The CDR3 DNA reads TGTGCCAGCAGCGCTAGGGACTCCTACAATGAGCAGTTCTTC. It specifies CASSARDSYNEQFF.

V usage is TRBV5-1 and J usage is TRBJ2-2, with a weak D call TRBD1 (6 bases). The CDR3 runs to 17 residues. Trimming pared 0 bases from V and 0 bases from J, leaving 12 bases between. Germline assignment: CDR1 SGHRS and CDR2 YFSETQ. For the CDR3, the DNA is TGCGCCAGCAGCTTGGATGGGGGCCCCGCGAACACCGGGGAGCTGTTTTTT. This gives the protein CASSLDGGPANTGELFF.

This clone appeared a few times. The chain links TRBV5-1 to TRBJ1-3, with TRBD1 matching 8 bases. Looked up from germline, CDR1 is SGHRS and CDR2 is YFSETQ. The V gene end was trimmed by 2 bases and the J gene end by 0 bases; junction bases not matched to a gene: 4. CDR3 size: 16 residues. CDR3: CASSFGTGSSGNTIYF. The CDR3 bases are TGCGCCAGCAGCTTCGGGACAGGAAGCTCTGGAAACACCATATATTTT. The entire variable domain, with the rest obtained from reference TRBV5-1 and TRBJ1-3, is as follows: KAGVTQTPRYLIKTRGQQVTLSCSPISGHRSVSWYQQTPGQGLQFLFEYFSETQRNKGNFPGRFSGRQFSNSRSEMNVSTLELGDSALYLCASSFGTGSSGNTIYFGEGSWLTVV.

This chain connects TRBV5-1 to TRBJ1-1, with 9 bases that match TRBD1. This CDR3 is built from 15 residues. V was pared by 3 bases and J by 1 base, with 4 bases of the junction left unmatched. Germline V gene sequence: CDR1 SGHRS, CDR2 YFSETQ. The CDR3 loop is CASSYRTGENTEAFF. CDR3 coding DNA: TGCGCCAGCAGCTACAGGACAGGGGAGAACACTGAAGCTTTCTTT.

V and J are TRBV6-6 and TRBJ1-4; D unclear. This CDR3 comprises 14 residues. Germline lookup yields CDR1 MNHNY and CDR2 SVGAGI (reference sequence). V was clipped by 6 bases and J by 7 bases, with 15 bases between them. CDR3 residues: CASSYHRQSEKLFF. Written as DNA, the CDR3 is TGTGCCAGCAGCTATCATCGGCAGTCTGAAAAACTGTTTTTT.

The V and J genes are TRBV5-1 and TRBJ1-3, with 7 bases that match TRBD1. V gave up 4 bases and J gave up 8 bases; unmatched junction bases: 18. This CDR3 contains 17 residues. Germline CDR1 is SGHRS and CDR2 is YFSETQ. The CDR3 protein is CASSREPPGTDGDTIYF. The CDR3 DNA sequence: TGCGCCAGCAGCAGAGAGCCCCCCGGGACAGATGGGGACACCATATATTTT.

This chain joins TRBV30 and TRBJ2-3; no definite D call. The CDR3 is made up of 12 amino acids. CDR1 is GTSNPN, CDR2 SVGIG, per germline (reference sequence). The V end lost 4 bases, the J end lost 4 bases, and 9 bases lay between the germline ends. For the CDR3, the DNA is TGTGCCTGGACCCTCCAGTCAGATACGCAGTATTTT. Protein sequence: CAWTLQSDTQYF. The variable domain in full, completed from reference TRBV30 and TRBJ2-3, reads SQTIHQWPATLVQPVGSPLSLECTVEGTSNPNLYWYRQAAGRGLQLLFYSVGIGQISSEVPQNLSASRPQDRQFILSSKKLLLSDSGFYLCAWTLQSDTQYFGPGTRLTVL.

This clone was observed a few times. The genes are TRBV7-2 and TRBJ2-7, with D possibly TRBD2 on 6 matching bases. Germline CDR1 reads SGHTA; CDR2 reads FQGNSA. This CDR3 contains 15 residues. With 5 bases removed from V and 7 bases from J, the gap between germline ends came to 21 bases. The CDR3 sequence: CASSARAGSGREQYF. In DNA form, the CDR3 reads TGTGCCAGCAGCGCTCGCGCGGGGTCTGGGCGTGAGCAGTACTTC.

This clone has a handful of counts. The chain employs TRBV6-6 and TRBJ2-1; possibly TRBD2 for D (6 bases). The V and J ends lost 5 bases and 13 bases respectively, with 18 bases between them. The CDR3 length is 13 residues. Germline CDR1 reads MNHNY; CDR2 reads SVGAGI (reference sequence). This chain's CDR3 is CASSGTPVTSQFF. CDR3 sequence (DNA): TGTGCCAGCAGTGGTACCCCGGTGACTAGTCAGTTCTTC.

The V and J genes are TRBV28 and TRBJ2-7; the D gene is possibly TRBD1 (6 bases). Germline V gene sequence: CDR1 MDHEN, CDR2 SYDVKM. V lost 5 bases and J 4 bases, leaving 15 bases between the germline ends. The CDR3 consists of 14 residues. Here the CDR3 DNA reads TGTGCCAGCAGTCGGTCACCACAGGGTTACGAGCAGTACTTC. Residues: CASSRSPQGYEQYF.

The gene calls are TRBV29-1 and TRBJ2-2; D is possibly TRBD1 or TRBD2 (5 bases each). Germline loops: CDR1 SQVTM, CDR2 ANQGSEA. This CDR3 spans 16 amino acids. Trimming pared 5 bases from V and 0 bases from J, leaving 16 bases between. The CDR3 coding sequence is TGCAGCGTTCCCATGAGGGGTCCTTCGAACACCGGGGAGCTGTTTTTT. Residues: CSVPMRGPSNTGELFF.

This clone came up once. Here the CDR3 reads CASTRQGRDEKLFF. CDR3 coding DNA: TGTGCCAGCACGAGACAGGGTAGGGATGAAAAACTGTTTTTT. This chain connects TRBV2 to TRBJ1-4, with 7 bases fitting TRBD1. From germline, CDR1 is SNHLY and CDR2 FYNNEI. The CDR3 contains 14 residues. The trim removed 7 bases at V and 6 bases at J, leaving 8 bases unmatched.

The chain has TRBV30 and TRBJ2-1, with TRBD2 identical over 9 bases. V lost 8 bases to trimming and J lost 9 bases; unmatched junction nucleotides: 11. CDR1 GTSNPN and CDR2 SVGIG come from the germline V gene (reference sequence). The CDR3 extends over 13 amino acids. CDR3 DNA sequence: TGTGCCAGCAGCGGGGGGACTAGTTCTGAGCAGTTCTTC. As protein: CASSGGTSSEQFF.

This clone was detected only a few times. The V gene is TRBV10-3, the J gene TRBJ2-1; D is undetermined. Germline V gives CDR1 ENHRY, CDR2 SYGVKD. The CDR3 sequence is 13 residues long. The CDR3 here is CASGSSSYNEQFF. In nucleotides, the CDR3 is TGTGCGTCTGGGTCAAGCTCCTACAATGAGCAGTTCTTC.

The chain is built from TRBV7-2 and TRBJ1-4; D perhaps matches TRBD1 (5 bases). With 1 base removed from V and 3 bases from J, the gap between germline ends came to 9 bases. Per the germline V gene, CDR1 is SGHTA and CDR2 is FQGNSA. The CDR3 loop spans 15 amino acids. For the CDR3, the DNA is TGTGCCAGCAGCTTAGGGCCAGGGTCTAATGAAAAACTGTTTTTT. This translates into CASSLGPGSNEKLFF.